These T cell receptor beta chains were read from a single sample in a study of post-analysis software for immune sequencing data. Each CDR3 protein gets one entry after TCRdb re-called the PCR reads with MiXCR. The sample has about 430,000 distinct CDR3 sequences, more than 30% seen once. The sequenced material came from blood. The origin of the receptors is a girl aged 2 to 10 with multiple sclerosis. Each CDR3 is given with its conserved first and last residue. The D gene is left open where the match is weak. The size field is filled for only some rows; it gives once, few, many or a size class.

>few|TRBJ2-3|TRBV7-9|TRBD2|20
TGTGCCAGCAGCTTACAGGAGCGGGGGCCTGTTAAAGCTAGCACAGATACGCAGTATTTT
CASSLQERGPVKASTDTQYF
>-|TRBJ2-5|TRBV25-1|-|12
TGTGCCAGCTCTAAGGGTTTAGAGACCCAGTACTTC
CASSKGLETQYF
>-|TRBJ2-7|TRBV28|TRBD2|15
TGTGCCAGCAGTTTAGCGGGAGGACTAGTGGACGAGCAGTACTTC
CASSLAGGLVDEQYF
>many|TRBJ2-7|TRBV5-1|-|12
TGCGCCAGCTCGGACGGTGCCTACGAGCAGTACTTC
CASSDGAYEQYF
>-|TRBJ2-5|TRBV20-1|-|13
TGCAGTGCTAGTGAGACGGTCCAAGAGACCCAGTACTTC
CSASETVQETQYF
>few|TRBJ2-7|TRBV7-2|-|16
TGTGCCAGCAGCTTAGGATATTCAATAGGTTCCTACGAGCAGTACTTC
CASSLGYSIGSYEQYF
>-|TRBJ2-1|TRBV5-1|-|15
TGCGCCAGCAGCTTGACTACCGCCCCCCTCAATGAGCAGTTCTTC
CASSLTTAPLNEQFF
>-|TRBJ2-5|TRBV5-8|TRBD1|15
TGTGCCAGCAGCTGGTCCGGGACAGGTCTAGAGACCCAGTACTTC
CASSWSGTGLETQYF
>few|TRBJ2-1|TRBV27|-|15
TGTGCCAGCACCCTACAGCGAGCGGGCTACAATGAGCAGTTCTTC
CASTLQRAGYNEQFF
>many|TRBJ2-4|TRBV3-1|-|15
TGTGCCAGCAGCCAAGAGGGGTTAGCCAAAAACATTCAGTACTTC
CASSQEGLAKNIQYF
>few|TRBJ1-5|TRBV20-1|-|13
TGCAGTGCTCCTACAGGGAAAAATCAGCCCCAGCATTTT
CSAPTGKNQPQHF
>-|TRBJ2-3|TRBV10-3|TRBD1|14
TGTGCCATCAATGACAGGGCCGACACAGATACGCAGTATTTT
CAINDRADTDTQYF
>-|TRBJ2-3|TRBV20-1|TRBD2|16
TGCAGTGCTAGAGCAACTAGCGGGGATAGCACAGATACGCAGTATTTT
CSARATSGDSTDTQYF
>few|TRBJ2-3|TRBV7-9|TRBD1|17
TGTGCCAGCAGCTTAAGAGGGGGGACAGGGATTACAGATACGCAGTATTTT
CASSLRGGTGITDTQYF
>-|TRBJ2-3|TRBV24-1|-|16
TGTGCCACCAGTGATTTGTGGCCAGGATCCACAGATACGCAGTATTTT
CATSDLWPGSTDTQYF
>few|TRBJ2-7|TRBV27|TRBD2|15
TGTGCCAGCAGTTCGCATCGAGCGGGAGGCTACGAGCAGTACTTC
CASSSHRAGGYEQYF
>many|TRBJ1-4|TRBV7-8|-|16
TGTGCCAGTTCATTTTCTCCGGGACACCATAATGAAAAACTGTTTTTT
CASSFSPGHHNEKLFF
>few|TRBJ2-3|TRBV20-1|-|17
TGCAGTGCTAGAGTCCGCTGGCGGCCGACCCACACAGATACGCAGTATTTT
CSARVRWRPTHTDTQYF
>-|TRBJ2-1|TRBV4-1|TRBD1|16
TGCGCCAGCAGCCAAGCCGGGACAGGGATCTACAATGAGCAGTTCTTC
CASSQAGTGIYNEQFF
>few|TRBJ1-5|TRBV6-6|TRBD1|17
TGTGCCAGCAGTTACGCATACAGGGGGGATAGCAATCAGCCCCAGCATTTT
CASSYAYRGDSNQPQHF
>few|TRBJ2-7|TRBV28|TRBD1|16
TGTGCCAGCAGTTCCCTGCCGGGACAGGGGACCCACGAGCAGTACTTC
CASSSLPGQGTHEQYF
>-|TRBJ1-4|TRBV7-2|-|13
TGTGCCAGCAGCTTACTAACTAATGAAAAACTGTTTTTT
CASSLLTNEKLFF
>-|TRBJ2-3|TRBV9|-|13
TGTGCCAGCAGCGCCTTAGGTGTGGATACGCAGTATTTT
CASSALGVDTQYF
>-|TRBJ1-2|TRBV20-1|TRBD1|16
TGCAGTGCTAGAGGGCGACAGGGGTTGATCGACTATGGCTACACCTTC
CSARGRQGLIDYGYTF
>few|TRBJ1-1|TRBV6-6|-|13
TGTGCCAGCAGTTACATCGTGAACACTGAAGCTTTCTTT
CASSYIVNTEAFF
>-|TRBJ1-4|TRBV6-6|TRBD1|14
TGTGCCAGCAATAGACAGGGGAGAGAGGAAAAACTGTTTTTT
CASNRQGREEKLFF
>-|TRBJ1-2|TRBV20-1|-|12
TGCAGTGCTCAGGCCCAGAACTATGGCTACACCTTC
CSAQAQNYGYTF
>-|TRBJ2-6|TRBV1|-|20
TGCACCAGCAGCCTAAACCAACAGGGACAGGAGAGCTCTGGGGCCAACGTCCTGACTTTC
CTSSLNQQGQESSGANVLTF
>few|TRBJ2-3|TRBV5-4|-|16
TGTGCCAGCAGCCCCGGGGGAAGGAGTGGCACAGATACGCAGTATTTT
CASSPGGRSGTDTQYF
>few|TRBJ1-2|TRBV29-1|-|12
TGCAGCGTTGTGGGTGGGAGAGGCGGCTACACCTTC
CSVVGGRGGYTF
>few|TRBJ2-3|TRBV12-3/TRBV12-4|-|13
TGTGCCAGCAGTTTCCCTGGCACAGATACGCAGTATTTT
CASSFPGTDTQYF
>-|TRBJ1-6|TRBV5-1|TRBD1|14
TGCGCCAGCAGGCGCGGTCAGGGGGTCTCGCCCCCCCACTTT
CASRRGQGVSPPHF
>few|TRBJ2-1|TRBV25-1|-|16
TGTGCCAGCAGTGCCTTCACAGGGACGGGCAACAATGAGCAGTTCTTC
CASSAFTGTGNNEQFF
>many|TRBJ2-7|TRBV18|-|12
TGTGCCAGCTCTTTACGCTCCTACGAGCAGTACTTC
CASSLRSYEQYF
>-|TRBJ2-5|TRBV29-1|TRBD1|13
TGCAGCGTTGATACAGGGGGCTGGCAGAACCAGTACTTC
CSVDTGGWQNQYF
>-|TRBJ1-1|TRBV28|-|15
TGTGCCAGCAGCTCCCCGCAGAAGCTGAACACTGAAGCTTTCTTT
CASSSPQKLNTEAFF
>once|TRBJ2-1|TRBV4-1|-|15
TGCGCCAGCAGCCAAGATCCAGGACAGCACAATGAGCAGTTCTTC
CASSQDPGQHNEQFF
>-|TRBJ1-2|TRBV20-1|-|13
TGCAGTGCCGGACTCCCGGCGGGCTATGGCTACACCTTC
CSAGLPAGYGYTF
>few|TRBJ2-5|TRBV14|-|13
TGTGCCAGCAGCCAAGTCACGTTTGGGACCCAGTACTTC
CASSQVTFGTQYF
>-|TRBJ2-1|TRBV28|TRBD1|17
TGTGCCAGCAGTTCCCCGGGACAGGGTCCTCTACGGATTGAGCAGTTCTTC
CASSSPGQGPLRIEQFF
>-|TRBJ2-1|TRBV12-3/TRBV12-4|TRBD2|16
TGTGCCAGCAGCTCTTTGACTAGCATATTCTTGAATGAGCAGTTCTTC
CASSSLTSIFLNEQFF
>-|TRBJ2-7|TRBV6-2/TRBV6-3|TRBD2|16
TGTGCCAGCAGTTACTCGGTTAGCGGGACTCTGAACGAGCAGTACTTC
CASSYSVSGTLNEQYF
>few|TRBJ2-5|TRBV29-1|-|13
TGCAGCGTCCTAAGGGGTCTGCAAGAGACCCAGTACTTC
CSVLRGLQETQYF
>many|TRBJ2-7|TRBV6-1|-|12
TGTGCCAGCAGGACAGTCTCCTACGAGCAGTACTTC
CASRTVSYEQYF
>-|TRBJ1-1|TRBV7-8|-|16
TGTGCCAGCAGCCAGCGGGTGGACAGCTTGAACACTGAAGCTTTCTTT
CASSQRVDSLNTEAFF
>-|TRBJ1-1|TRBV15|-|14
TGTGCCACCAGCAGAGGAAGGGGGATCACTGAAGCTTTCTTT
CATSRGRGITEAFF
>few|TRBJ2-5|TRBV7-6|-|13
TGTGCCAGCAGCATCTCGCGGGCGAAGACCCAGTACTTC
CASSISRAKTQYF
>few|TRBJ2-4|TRBV9|TRBD1|15
TGTGCCAGCAGCGTAGACCCGGGACAGGAAAACATTCAGTACTTC
CASSVDPGQENIQYF
>-|TRBJ1-2|TRBV6-1|-|13
TGTGCCAGCAGTGACCAGGGAGTGGGAGGCTACACCTTC
CASSDQGVGGYTF
>-|TRBJ2-5|TRBV7-7|-|14
TGTGCCAGCAGCTTAGGTGGCCCAAAAGAGACCCAGTACTTC
CASSLGGPKETQYF